This T cell receptor beta chain originates from a study of blood T cell repertoires in COVID-19. The ends were cut back, 10 bases at V and 1 base at J, with 20 bases in the middle. CDR1 LNHDA and CDR2 SQIVND come from the germline V gene (reference sequence). This CDR3 comprises 17 residues. This clone was seen once. The authors' processing: Using reference gene primer amplification, nucleated cell counts were estimated. The repertoire was sequenced with immunoSEQ multiplex PCR; TCRdb's copy has only in-frame clones and lacks some. The D gene and trimming were derived from the DNA, and the V and J assignments and clone size from that table. Seen here are under 170,000 clones, about nine tenths observed once, and the top ten hold less than 4.5%.

The source material was peripheral blood. The clonotype comes from a woman aged 55-69 years with active or convalescent COVID-19. The rearrangement uses TRBV19 and TRBJ2-6; possible D gene TRBD2, 5 bases. The CDR3 region is CATKSGLVKSGANVLTF. The CDR3 DNA reads as TGTGCCACAAAGTCCGGACTGGTCAAATCTGGGGCCAACGTCCTGACTTTC.